This paragraph reports one TCR beta chain. Germline V lookup: CDR1 SEHNR, CDR2 FQNEAQ (reference sequence). The CDR3 covers 15 residues. Trimming cost V 4 bases and J 9 bases; bases outside gene matches: 11. These data belong to a study of blood T cell repertoires in COVID-19. Study in general: Researchers got acute and convalescent COVID-19 samples from the United States, Italy and Spain.

The data were produced by immunoSEQ multiplex PCR, yet TCRdb's version contains in-frame clones alone and is incomplete. This sample has 150,000 to 200,000 clones, with about 80% found just once. V gene TRBV7-9 combines with J gene TRBJ2-7; 11 bases fit TRBD1. This TCR was sampled from a man aged 45-60 years who had recovered from COVID-19. The sequencing sample was made of PBMCs or T cells enriched from blood (not recorded which). CDR3 residues: CASSSPGTGGSGQYF. The CDR3 region has the DNA TGTGCCAGCAGCTCCCCCGGGACAGGGGGTTCAGGGCAGTACTTC.